This TCR beta chain was found in a study of spatial heterogeneity in lung cancer (dated by TCRdb to about 2019). For the study in its entirety: Beta-chain transcripts were consistently detected in greater numbers than alpha-chain transcripts, which likely reflects a higher abundance of beta-chain transcripts. In the raw uncorrected reads, each unique combination of TCR and UMI appeared more than ten times on average. TCR alpha and beta repertoires were quantitatively compared across multiple tumor regions, matched nontumor lung and blood in non-small cell lung cancer. At surgery, both alpha and beta chains were TCR-sequenced in 200 to 250 tumor regions, about 61 matched nontumor lung samples and some 60 PBMC samples. Nonsynonymous mutation counts, determined by whole-exome sequencing of tumor tissue, were related to TCR repertoire features.

The table lists this clonotype with many counts. There is no known antigen for this receptor. Per-base qualities were not stored, and no clone one base away is much larger. General findings and caveats noted by the study authors: Confirming at a functional level the hypothesis that regional TCRs recognize regional mutations was considered to require additional single-cell paired TCR alpha and beta sequencing. Ubiquitous expanded tumor TCRs showed up in blood more often at tumor resection than at routine follow-up.

Preparation of the library involved 5' RACE. Sequencing was performed on a NextSeq 500. The TCR library protocol attached a unique molecular identifier to each TCR cDNA molecule to allow correction of PCR and sequencing errors. Per the source publication's procedure: Decombinator tools were used for TCR identification, UMI-based error correction and CDR3 extraction. TCRs above a frequency of 2 per 1,000, corresponding to the top 1% of the tumor frequency distribution, were defined as expanded. Each repertoire was subsampled 100 times to 5,000 TCRs, after which Renyi diversity was computed with the R vegan package. CDR3 similarity networks were built from amino acid triplet string-kernel similarity, connecting CDR3s with pairwise similarity above 0.82. TCRdb applied fastp at Q25 and MiXCR to the public reads, then kept only in-frame beta chains. Each CDR3 protein gets just one entry, which takes the most common genes and DNA from the rows behind it. TCRdb's processing, not the authors' own work, is the source of the V and J calls. The sample profile shows about 61,000 distinct CDR3 sequences; about 6.6% of them were found once. Together, the top ten hold roughly 14% of the sample.

What this sample's time point label stands for: sample taken at primary tumor resection. Donors were around 69 patients with early-stage, untreated non-small cell lung cancer from the lung TRACERx cohort. Whole RNA extracted from tumor and nontumor lung tissue, or from cryopreserved PBMC samples, was used for TCR sequencing without cell sorting. Patients were selected for TCR sequencing only if sufficient RNA was available from at least two tumor regions. The CDR3 goes from the cysteine to the phenylalanine over 14 residues. Only the CDR3 part of the read is kept: 42 bases, read in frame from the first base. Clipping removes 6 bases from V and 12 bases from J, with 10 as the unmatched junction base count.

The source material was PBMCs, sampled at surgery. The chain was built from TRBV12-3 or TRBV12-4 and TRBJ1-6, with 8 bases aligning to TRBD1. The origin of this receptor is a female donor with early-stage non-small cell lung cancer. The CDR3 corresponds to CASSPTGQGGPLHF. DNA sequence: TGTGCCAGCAGCCCAACCGGACAGGGCGGACCCCTCCACTTT.